This note documents a single T cell receptor (beta chain) sequence. The data belong to a study of shared clonotypes between healthy human individuals. The CDR3 runs to 16 residues. V was pared by 4 bases and J by 3 bases, with 9 bases of the junction left unmatched. Germline assignment: CDR1 MNHNS and CDR2 SASEGT. CD45RO-negative cells were positively selected for CCR7, leaving out terminally differentiated effector memory CD45RA+ cells. In the original processing: ImmunoSEQ junction-only sequences lacked quality scores, so their filtering differed. Method: immunoSEQ multiplex PCR; TCRdb's copy keeps in-frame clones and lacks some. From that table come the V and J calls and clone size; the DNA was used to work out D and trimming. Here the sample spans around 2,000,000 clones, 90% to 95% being singletons.

This receptor was identified in a man aged 18 to 30 in good health. Some clones in this sample may be carry-over from other donors' samples. Sequencing input: naive CD8+ T cells from PBMCs. The chain is built from TRBV6-1 and TRBJ2-1; 7 nucleotides agree with TRBD2. CDR3 DNA sequence: TGTGCCAGCAGTGCCACACTAGCGAGCTACTACAATGAGCAGTTCTTC. Amino acid sequence: CASSATLASYYNEQFF.